A single sample gave rise to the 30 T cell receptor beta chains below, sequenced in a study of cytomegalovirus exposure and HLA in healthy donors. The study ran its PCR with 60 Vbeta and 13 Jbeta primers. Assay: immunoSEQ multiplex PCR; the TCRdb copy retains only in-frame clones and omits some. The sample lists 150,000 to 200,000 clones; about four fifths were seen once. The sequencing sample was made of PBMCs. These receptors were taken from a woman aged 25 to 39 in good health and CMV-seropositive.

The V and J genes are TRBV10-3 and TRBJ1-5; TRBD1 is a possible D gene (6 bases). Germline V CDR1 and CDR2: ENHRY, SYGVKD. V was shortened by 3 bases and J by 6 bases, with 12 bases between the two germline ends. The CDR3 loop spans 14 amino acids. The CDR3 DNA reads as TGTGCCATCAGTGATCGGGGGGCGGGTCAGCCCCAGCATTTT. Amino acids: CAISDRGAGQPQHF.

The chain is built from TRBV6-4 and TRBJ1-5; D gene unclear. CDR3 length: 13 residues. V was pared by 4 bases and J by 3 bases, with 7 bases between. Germline V gene lookup returns CDR1 MRHNA and CDR2 SNTAGT. Here the CDR3 DNA reads TGTGCCAGCAGTGTCAGGCCCAATCAGCCCCAGCATTTT. It translates to CASSVRPNQPQHF.

As concerns this clone: One end of the junction varies from germline; a read error may be responsible. The sample contains more than one DNA sequence encoding this CDR3. The J gene is TRBJ1-6, the V gene TRBV5-6; 9 bases line up with TRBD1. Per germline, CDR1 SGHDT and CDR2 YYEEEE. The CDR3 has 17 amino acids. CDR3 amino acids: CASSFLRDRVGNSPLHF. CDR3 nucleotides: TGCGCCAGCAGCTTCCTCCGGGACAGGGTGGGTAATTCACCCCTCCACTTT. The full variable domain, its missing parts supplied by reference TRBV5-6 and TRBJ1-6, is DAGVTQSPTHLIKTRGQQVTLRCSPKSGHDTVSWYQQALGQGPQFIFQYYEEEERQRGNFPDRFSGHQFPNYSSELNVNALLLGDSALYLCASSFLRDRVGNSPLHFGNGTRLTVT.

The V gene is TRBV7-6, the J gene TRBJ2-2; maybe TRBD2 (5 bases). The CDR3 is made up of 14 amino acids. Looked up from germline, CDR1 is SGHVS and CDR2 is FNYEAQ. V was trimmed by 1 base and J by 12 bases, leaving 15 bases between them. The CDR3 bases are TGTGCCAGCAGCTTAGTGGGCGGCCGAGGGCAGCTGTTTTTT. It encodes CASSLVGGRGQLFF. Combining the CDR3 with reference TRBV7-6 and TRBJ2-2 gives the whole variable domain GAGVSQSPRYKVTKRGQDVALRCDPISGHVSLYWYRQALGQGPEFLTYFNYEAQQDKSGLPNDRFSAERPEGSISTLTIQRTEQRDSAMYRCASSLVGGRGQLFFGEGSRLTVL.

The chain carries TRBV4-2 and TRBJ2-7; no clear D gene. The CDR3 spans 15 residues. V lost 4 bases, J lost 0 bases, and 13 bases lay in between. Germline values: CDR1 LGHNA, CDR2 YNFKEQ. The CDR3 is CASSPVVQDSYEQYF. The CDR3, as DNA: TGTGCCAGCAGCCCAGTGGTCCAGGACTCCTACGAGCAGTACTTC.

This clone has a handful of counts. This chain uses TRBV7-9 with TRBJ2-5; D remains unclear. The germline gives CDR1 SEHNR, CDR2 FQNEAQ (reference sequence). This CDR3 region has 17 residues. V lost 1 base and J lost 3, with 18 bases in between. Written as DNA, the CDR3 is TGTGCCAGCAGCTTAGAGGTGGTGCGACTTAGAGAAGAGACCCAGTACTTC. Translating gives CASSLEVVRLREETQYF.

V gene TRBV5-1 combines with J gene TRBJ2-1, with a weak D call TRBD1 (6 bases). CDR1 is SGHRS and CDR2 is YFSETQ in the germline V gene. The V end was cut by 1 base, the J end by 2 bases, with 10 bases between. CDR3 size: 15 residues. CDR3 loop: CASSLTGTTYNEQFF. The CDR3 bases are TGCGCCAGCAGCTTGACAGGGACCACCTACAATGAGCAGTTCTTC. The full variable domain, rest sourced from reference TRBV5-1 and TRBJ2-1, is KAGVTQTPRYLIKTRGQQVTLSCSPISGHRSVSWYQQTPGQGLQFLFEYFSETQRNKGNFPGRFSGRQFSNSRSEMNVSTLELGDSALYLCASSLTGTTYNEQFFGPGTRLTVL.

The rearrangement joins TRBV7-2 to TRBJ1-5; no reliable D call. V lost 5 bases and J 0 bases, leaving 20 bases between the germline ends. This CDR3 region has 18 residues. Germline CDR1 reads SGHTA; CDR2 reads FQGNSA. The CDR3 DNA follows: TGTGCCAGCAGCCTCAAGGAGGCCCGCATATATAGCAATCAGCCCCAGCATTTT. The encoded protein is CASSLKEARIYSNQPQHF.

This rearrangement joins TRBV2 to TRBJ1-4; 7 nucleotides align to TRBD1. Germline CDR1 reads SNHLY; CDR2 reads FYNNEI. With V trimmed by 8 bases and J by 5 bases, 17 bases remained unmatched. The CDR3 covers 17 residues. This CDR3 is CASRSPSYRGVNEKLFF. The CDR3 nucleotides are TGTGCCAGCCGTTCTCCATCCTACAGGGGAGTGAATGAAAAACTGTTTTTT.

The J gene is TRBJ2-3, the V gene TRBV7-8, with 9 bases lining up with TRBD2. CDR1 SGHVS and CDR2 FQNEAQ come from the germline V gene. The CDR3 is 15 amino acids. V lost 4 bases to trimming and J lost 7 bases; unmatched junction nucleotides: 9. CDR3 in amino acids: CASSYDPGLANTQYF. The CDR3 DNA reads as TGTGCCAGCAGCTACGATCCGGGACTAGCTAATACGCAGTATTTT.

This clone was observed a few times. The chain is built from TRBV6-4 and TRBJ2-2, with D unclear. Germline CDR1 reads MRHNA; CDR2 reads SNTAGT. The CDR3 contains 14 residues. V was trimmed by 6 bases and J by 7 bases, leaving 15 bases between them. CDR3 sequence: CASRAFPRGGELFF. The CDR3 DNA reads as TGTGCCAGCAGGGCCTTCCCCAGAGGCGGGGAGCTGTTTTTT.

Details on this clone: The junction departs from the called germline gene at one end, perhaps through a read error. The chain links TRBV10-1 to TRBJ1-1; D unresolved. The CDR3 runs 14 residues. Germline CDR1 is WNHNN and CDR2 is SYGVQD (reference sequence). The CDR3 region has the DNA TGCGCCAGCAGTGACCGGCAGGTGAACGCTGAAGCTTTCTTT. Translating it yields CASSDRQVNAEAFF.

A remark on this clone: One end of the junction fails to match germline, which may point to a read error. The V call is TRBV28, the J call TRBJ2-1; D perhaps matches TRBD1 (6 bases). The CDR3 sequence is 12 residues long. The germline V gene encodes CDR1 MDHEN and CDR2 SYDVKM. CDR3 bases: TGTGCCAGCAGTCCGCCCAGGGGCCCGGCGGTCTTC. This translates into CASSPPRGPAVF.

J is TRBJ1-4 and V is TRBV5-5; 7 nucleotides match TRBD1. The junction had 8 bases not matched to a gene; V was cut back by 0 bases and J by 6 bases. This CDR3 region has 16 residues. Germline lookup yields CDR1 SGHKS and CDR2 YYEKEE (reference sequence). The CDR3 sequence: CASSLAPRDSYEKLFF. As DNA, the CDR3 is TGTGCCAGCAGCTTGGCTCCCAGGGACAGCTATGAAAAACTGTTTTTT.

This clone was counted between two and nine times. This chain connects TRBV7-9 to TRBJ1-1; D not certain. Germline values: CDR1 SEHNR, CDR2 FQNEAQ (reference sequence). The CDR3 loop spans 13 amino acids. V was trimmed by 5 bases and J by 0 bases, leaving 7 bases between them. The CDR3 is CASSLQLNTEAFF. In DNA, the CDR3 is TGTGCCAGCAGCCTTCAGTTGAACACTGAAGCTTTCTTT.

This clone has just one count. V usage is TRBV4-2 and J usage is TRBJ2-2; no reliable D call. V gave up 0 bases and J gave up 6 bases, with 5 bases separating them. Germline CDR1 is LGHNA and CDR2 is YNFKEQ. CDR3 length: 13 residues. For the CDR3, the DNA is TGTGCCAGCAGCCAAGATCGTCCCGGGGAGCTGTTTTTT. Its protein product is CASSQDRPGELFF.

The chain links TRBV7-6 to TRBJ1-5; TRBD1 matches 7 bases. The CDR3 is 14 amino acids. V shed 4 bases, J shed 5 bases, and the junction held 5 bases outside the gene matches. Germline assignment: CDR1 SGHVS and CDR2 FNYEAQ. CDR3 DNA: TGTGCCAGCAGCTCCGGGACAGATGATCAGCCCCAGCATTTT. This codes for CASSSGTDDQPQHF. Complete variable domain (other parts from reference TRBV7-6 and TRBJ1-5): GAGVSQSPRYKVTKRGQDVALRCDPISGHVSLYWYRQALGQGPEFLTYFNYEAQQDKSGLPNDRFSAERPEGSISTLTIQRTEQRDSAMYRCASSSGTDDQPQHFGDGTRLSIL.

V usage is TRBV5-1 and J usage is TRBJ1-6, with D hard to call. The CDR3 covers 16 residues. V was trimmed by 0 bases and J by 9 bases, leaving 16 bases between them. CDR1 is SGHRS and CDR2 is YFSETQ in the germline V gene. The CDR3 protein is CASSLEEVRRSSPLHF. Here the CDR3 DNA reads TGCGCCAGCAGCTTGGAGGAGGTCCGGAGGAGTTCACCCCTCCACTTT.

This clone was picked up a small number of times. V gene TRBV9 combines with J gene TRBJ1-1; 8 bases are a match to TRBD1. The germline V gene encodes CDR1 SGDLS and CDR2 YYNGEE. J lost 8 bases, V lost 4 bases, and 4 bases had no gene match. The length of the CDR3 is 12 residues. The DNA for the CDR3 is TGTGCCAGCAGCAAGGGGGACAGGGAAGCTTTCTTT. This translates into CASSKGDREAFF.

V is TRBV25-1 and J is TRBJ2-2, with TRBD2 matching over 7 bases. V lost 3 bases and J lost 1; bases outside the gene matches: 2. The V gene's germline CDR1 is MGHDK and CDR2 SYGVNS. The CDR3 is made up of 15 amino acids. This CDR3 is CASSDQRENTGELFF. The CDR3 nucleotides read TGTGCCAGCAGTGACCAGCGGGAGAACACCGGGGAGCTGTTTTTT.

V and J are TRBV4-3 and TRBJ2-1, with TRBD2 matching 7 bases. CDR1 LGHNA and CDR2 YSLEER come from the germline V gene. Trimming removed 0 bases from V and 6 bases from J; junction bases left unmatched: 8. CDR3 length equals 16 residues. CDR3 nucleotide sequence: TGCGCCAGCAGCCAAGATTCCCCAGCGGGGCTCAATGAGCAGTTCTTC. The encoded protein is CASSQDSPAGLNEQFF.

The chain employs TRBV2 and TRBJ1-1, with D tentatively TRBD1 (5 bases). Trimming took 1 base from V and 9 from J, leaving 9 bases between them. The germline V gene encodes CDR1 SNHLY and CDR2 FYNNEI. The CDR3 runs 12 residues. The CDR3 spells CASSEEGYKAFF. Written as DNA, the CDR3 is TGTGCCAGCAGTGAAGAGGGGTATAAAGCTTTCTTT.

The chain joins TRBV6-5 to TRBJ2-7; the match to TRBD1 covers 8 bases. The germline gives CDR1 MNHEY, CDR2 SVGAGI. There are 14 residues in the CDR3. The ends lost 5 bases at V and 3 bases at J; junction bases unmatched: 6. CDR3 in amino acids: CASSRDRRNYEQYF. The DNA for the CDR3 is TGTGCCAGCAGTCGGGACAGGAGAAACTACGAGCAGTACTTC.

This clone was picked up one time. The chain joins TRBV6-5 to TRBJ2-5; TRBD1 aligns across 10 bases. Trimming cost V 2 bases and J 5 bases; bases outside gene matches: 8. Germline loops: CDR1 MNHEY, CDR2 SVGAGI. The CDR3 contains 16 residues. This chain's CDR3 is CASSYGTGTGVETQYF. The CDR3 bases are TGTGCCAGCAGTTACGGAACCGGGACAGGGGTTGAGACCCAGTACTTC.

J is TRBJ2-3 and V is TRBV19, with 10 nucleotides matching TRBD1. This CDR3 is 13 amino acids long. CDR1 LNHDA and CDR2 SQIVND come from the germline V gene (reference sequence). The V gene end was trimmed by 9 bases and the J gene end by 6 bases; junction bases not matched to a gene: 6. The CDR3 DNA reads as TGTGCCAGCAAGTGGACAGGGGGGGATACGCAGTATTTT. This gives the protein CASKWTGGDTQYF.

This clone was counted a single time. The chain is built from TRBV12-5 and TRBJ2-7, with 9 positions matching TRBD1. The CDR3 totals 20 residues. V dropped 4 bases and J dropped 2; count of bases not matched to a gene: 21. Germline V gene sequence: CDR1 LGHNT, CDR2 FRNRAP. The CDR3 DNA reads TGTGCTAGTGGTTGGAAAACCGGGACAGGGAAACTAGCGAAAACCTACGAGCAGTACTTC. This gives the protein CASGWKTGTGKLAKTYEQYF.

In this sample, this clone turned up once. The DNA of the CDR3 is TGTGCCAGCAGAGTTCAGACACTCGAGCAGTACTTC. Its protein is CASRVQTLEQYF. J is TRBJ2-7 and V is TRBV2; D is undetermined. The germline CDR1 and CDR2 sequences are SNHLY and FYNNEI. Trimming stripped 6 bases from V and 6 bases from J, with 12 bases between. The CDR3 spans 12 residues.

The chain employs TRBV28 and TRBJ2-1; 7 nucleotides agree with TRBD2. Germline trimming cut 3 bases from V and 7 bases from J; bases unmatched to any gene: 9. The CDR3 runs to 15 residues. Germline assignment: CDR1 MDHEN and CDR2 SYDVKM. CDR3 loop: CASSLVAGVGNEQFF. Written as DNA, the CDR3 is TGTGCCAGCAGTTTGGTTGCGGGAGTAGGTAATGAGCAGTTCTTC.

The count of this clone is one. The chain carries TRBV28 and TRBJ2-3; 8 nucleotides align to TRBD2. This CDR3 is 15 amino acids long. CDR1 is MDHEN, CDR2 SYDVKM, per germline. Trimming cost V 3 bases and J 8 bases; bases outside gene matches: 10. In DNA form, the CDR3 reads TGTGCCAGCAGTTTCTACCAGCGGGAGTGGGGTACGCAGTATTTT. Translating gives CASSFYQREWGTQYF.

V and J are TRBV11-1 and TRBJ1-2; D is undetermined. V lost 2 bases, J lost 8 bases, and 9 bases lay in between. This CDR3 is 12 amino acids long. The V gene's germline CDR1 is SGHAT and CDR2 FQDESV (reference sequence). The CDR3 here is CASSLRGRGYTF. CDR3 DNA sequence: TGTGCCAGCAGCTTACGAGGGAGAGGCTACACCTTC.